This TCR beta chain was observed in a study of T cells in Graves' hyperthyroidism and ophthalmopathy. Study-level findings and limits: Model predictions of ophthalmopathy came a median approximately 6.8 months before onset.

V was pared by 0 bases and J by 5 bases, with 5 bases of the junction left unmatched. Looked up from germline, CDR1 is SGHRS and CDR2 is YFSETQ. The CDR3 consists of 14 residues. Lactation, pregnancy, other autoimmune disease or uncontrolled infection led to exclusion of patients. Amplification targeted TCR beta CDR3 regions from RNA transcripts. Researchers ran a first-round RT-PCR on the TCR CDR3 using the HTBI primer set. TCRdb used MiXCR to reprocess the multiplex PCR reads, holding one entry per CDR3 protein. Of about 520,000 distinct CDR3 sequences listed, less than 25% were seen once; the top ten hold around 11%. Notes on this clonotype: Antigen specificity is unknown.

The chain is built from TRBV5-1 and TRBJ2-7; 7 bases agree with TRBD1. The sequence came from a woman between 25 and 40 years old with Graves' ophthalmopathy. Sequencing used blood. CDR3 loop: CASSLERGRDEQYF. CDR3 bases: TGCGCCAGCAGCTTGGAGAGGGGGCGAGACGAGCAGTACTTC.